These 19 T cell receptor beta chains originate from one sample sequenced in a study of T-cell memory formation after mild COVID-19. TCRdb passed the 5' RACE reads through MiXCR, listing each CDR3 protein once. The data show about 430,000 distinct CDR3 sequences, with about a sixth seen just once and roughly a fifth held by the top ten. Sequenced: PBMCs or a T cell subset sorted from them (not recorded which). The receptors were gathered from a man in his late teens or twenties who had mild COVID-19 (a few samples of this study predate the infection). Cell type and time point are not known.

Comments on this clonotype: A junction end diverges from the germline sequence, so it may reflect a read error. This sequence joins TRBV15 and TRBJ2-5; 7 nucleotides line up with TRBD2. The CDR3 totals 15 residues. CDR1 and CDR2 (germline): LNHNV, YYDKDF (reference sequence). The CDR3 DNA reads TGTGCCAACAGCAGAGAGCGGGGTGGAGATGAGACCCAGTACTTC. Translating gives CANSRERGGDETQYF.

This clonotype occurred many times. The chain combines TRBV7-2 with TRBJ1-6; TRBD1 matches 10 bases. Germline assignment: CDR1 SGHTA and CDR2 FQGNSA. CDR3 length equals 16 residues. Trimming at V came to 4 bases and at J to 4 bases, leaving 4 bases not matched to a gene. The CDR3 DNA reads as TGTGCCAGCAGCTCCCAGGGACAGGGGTATAATTCACCCCTCCACTTT. Amino acid sequence: CASSSQGQGYNSPLHF.

This clonotype was counted once. The chain couples TRBV24-1 to TRBJ2-4; D remains ambiguous. V was trimmed by 4 bases and J by 1 base, leaving 10 bases between them. The CDR3 runs 15 residues. CDR1 and CDR2 from the germline V gene are KGHDR and SFDVKD. Here the CDR3 DNA reads TGTGCCACCAGTGACCGGGTGGTGGCCAAAAACATTCAGTACTTC. Encoded protein: CATSDRVVAKNIQYF.

This clonotype was detected only a few times. The rearrangement joins TRBV5-1 to TRBJ1-1, with D possibly matching TRBD1 (5 bases). CDR3 length: 14 residues. Germline loops: CDR1 SGHRS, CDR2 YFSETQ. Trimming pared 3 bases from V and 0 bases from J, leaving 9 bases between. Written as DNA, the CDR3 is TGCGCCAGCAGCTCGGGGCTTATGAACACTGAAGCTTTCTTT. This encodes CASSSGLMNTEAFF.

The chain links TRBV5-1 to TRBJ2-1; D is unclear. CDR3 length equals 15 residues. CDR1 is SGHRS, CDR2 YFSETQ, per germline. Trimming removed 0 bases from V and 0 bases from J, with 7 bases in between. The CDR3 loop reads CASSLDTGSYNEQFF. CDR3 in DNA: TGCGCCAGCAGCTTGGATACCGGCTCCTACAATGAGCAGTTCTTC.

This chain uses TRBV5-1 with TRBJ1-2; 10 bases fit TRBD1. The germline V gene has CDR1 SGHRS and CDR2 YFSETQ. J was trimmed by 4 bases and V by 4 bases; bases with no gene match: 7. The CDR3 spans 15 residues. The CDR3 DNA is TGCGCCAGCAGCCTCGGGACAGGGGATACCTATGGCTACACCTTC. Residues: CASSLGTGDTYGYTF.

This clonotype has a count of ten or more. V and J are TRBV7-9 and TRBJ1-4, with D perhaps TRBD1 (6 bases). Germline CDR1 SEHNR, CDR2 FQNEAQ (reference sequence). The CDR3 is 16 residues long. The V end lost 3 bases, the J end lost 6 bases, and 17 bases lay between the germline ends. CDR3 sequence reads: CASSFPAGTNDEKLFF. The CDR3 nucleotides are TGTGCCAGCAGCTTTCCCGCAGGGACAAACGATGAAAAACTGTTTTTT. Looking up the rest from reference TRBV7-9 and TRBJ1-4 gives the full variable domain: DTGVSQNPRHKITKRGQNVTFRCDPISEHNRLYWYRQTLGQGPEFLTYFQNEAQLEKSRLLSDRFSAERPKGSFSTLEIQRTEQGDSAMYLCASSFPAGTNDEKLFFGSGTQLSVL.

This clonotype showed up just a few times. Here the CDR3 DNA reads TGTGCCAGCAGCTTAAAGGGACAGGGATCCTACGAGCAGTACTTC. Residues: CASSLKGQGSYEQYF. This chain connects TRBV7-9 to TRBJ2-7; TRBD1 agrees at 9 bases. The J segment lost 1 base and the V segment lost 2 bases, leaving 3 bases of the junction unmatched. Germline CDR1 and CDR2: SEHNR and FQNEAQ (reference sequence). This CDR3 contains 15 residues.

A few counts support this clonotype. This chain uses TRBV7-2 with TRBJ1-1, with unresolved D. The germline V gene has CDR1 SGHTA and CDR2 FQGNSA. The V and J ends lost 1 base and 6 bases respectively, with 18 bases between them. This CDR3 has 16 amino acids. The CDR3 DNA reads TGTGCCAGCAGCTTAGGTATAGGGCAGGCTGACGCTGAAGCTTTCTTT. Translation gives CASSLGIGQADAEAFF.

This clonotype was seen only a few times. V usage is TRBV30 and J usage is TRBJ2-7, with 7 bases aligning to TRBD1. The CDR3 is made up of 13 amino acids. In germline, CDR1 is GTSNPN, CDR2 SVGIG (reference sequence). Trimming took 4 bases from V and 4 from J; bases not matched to a gene: 7. Written as DNA, the CDR3 is TGTGCCTGGACCCCGGGACAGCCGTACGAGCAGTACTTC. Its protein product is CAWTPGQPYEQYF.

The table lists this clonotype with a few counts. This chain joins TRBV6-1 and TRBJ1-2; D ambiguous. Trimming removed 6 bases at V and 6 bases at J, with 14 bases between. The CDR3 length is 13 residues. Germline values: CDR1 MNHNS, CDR2 SASEGT. The CDR3 nucleotides read TGTGCCAGCAGGGAGGGAGGTGAGAATGGCTACACCTTC. Residues: CASREGGENGYTF.

This clonotype was counted only a few times. V and J are TRBV5-1 and TRBJ2-1, with 9 bases lining up with TRBD1. The length of the CDR3 is 15 residues. With 2 bases clipped from V and 5 bases from J, the junction kept 5 bases outside the gene matches. The germline CDR1 and CDR2 sequences are SGHRS and YFSETQ. The CDR3: CASSFGDRVDNEQFF. The CDR3 DNA is TGCGCCAGCAGCTTCGGGGACAGGGTGGACAATGAGCAGTTCTTC.

The chain recombines TRBV20-1 with TRBJ2-3; D not resolved. CDR3 length equals 15 residues. The ends were cut back, 5 bases at V and 0 bases at J, with 15 bases in the middle. Germline V gene lookup returns CDR1 DFQATT and CDR2 SNEGSKA (reference sequence). The DNA of the CDR3 is TGCAGTGCTGTAGGGTCCATTTCTAGCACAGATACGCAGTATTTT. Its protein product is CSAVGSISSTDTQYF.

This clonotype was recorded at least ten times. The gene calls are TRBV4-2 and TRBJ2-2; D is unclear. Germline V gene sequence: CDR1 LGHNA, CDR2 YNFKEQ. This CDR3 region has 13 residues. Trimming took 4 bases from V and 2 from J, leaving 5 bases between them. The CDR3 sequence is CASSPDNTGELFF. The CDR3 DNA is TGTGCCAGCAGCCCAGATAACACCGGGGAGCTGTTTTTT.

Regarding this clonotype: This could be a read error, since a much larger clone is one nucleotide away. The chain combines TRBV7-2 with TRBJ2-5, with 8 nucleotides matching TRBD1. The germline CDR1 and CDR2 sequences are SGHTA and FQGNSA. This CDR3 has 14 amino acids. The CDR3 DNA reads TGTCCCAGCAGCTCCCTGGACAGGGCCGAGACCCAGTACTTC. It encodes CPSSSLDRAETQYF.

This clonotype has more than one count but fewer than ten. The chain links TRBV11-2 to TRBJ1-5; 11 bases agree with TRBD1. After removal of 5 bases from V and 0 bases from J, the junction contained 3 bases not matched to a gene. CDR1 and CDR2 (germline): SGHAT, FQNNGV. The CDR3 is 16 amino acids. The CDR3 DNA reads TGTGCCAGCAGCCTGGGGACAGGGGGTAGCAATCAGCCCCAGCATTTT. Protein sequence: CASSLGTGGSNQPQHF.

The rearrangement links TRBV7-2 to TRBJ1-6, with D tentatively TRBD1 (5 bases). The CDR3 has 16 amino acids. Per germline, CDR1 SGHTA and CDR2 FQGNSA. V was cut by 4 bases and J by 10 bases, with 20 bases left in between. The DNA of the CDR3 is TGTGCCAGCAGCTCCCCGTCTAGGGGTGGGGCCTCACCCCTCCACTTT. Residues: CASSSPSRGGASPLHF.

This clonotype has only a few counts. The DNA of the CDR3 is TGTGCCAGCAGTGACAGCCGGGGGGGCCCAGATACGCAGTATTTT. Translation: CASSDSRGGPDTQYF. This chain joins TRBV25-1 and TRBJ2-3; 8 bases align to TRBD2. The germline gives CDR1 MGHDK, CDR2 SYGVNS. V was clipped by 3 bases and J by 4 bases; unmatched bases: 6. This CDR3 spans 15 amino acids.

This clonotype was observed a few times. This chain uses TRBV20-1 with TRBJ2-1; D may be TRBD1 (6 bases). Trimming stripped 5 bases from V and 7 bases from J, with 9 bases between. CDR3 length equals 11 residues. Germline CDR1 is DFQATT and CDR2 is SNEGSKA (reference sequence). CDR3 in amino acids: CSAYTGNEQFF. CDR3 coding DNA: TGCAGTGCTTACACAGGGAATGAGCAGTTCTTC.